This T cell receptor (beta chain) was sequenced during a study of shared T cell receptors in the human thymus. There are 12 residues in the CDR3. The germline CDR1 and CDR2 sequences are SEHNR and FQNEAQ (reference sequence). The germline V and J ends were trimmed by 2 bases and 7 bases, with 9 bases remaining between them. Repertoires were generated with immunoSEQ multiplex PCR, while TCRdb's copy carries only in-frame clones and drops some. The sample lists hundreds of thousands of clones, approximately 90% seen once, with around 0.01% in the top ten. The sample also formed part of further work on human thymus T cells. From that report: The authors found apparently biased V and J gene usage in thymic and blood repertoires.

The chain joins TRBV7-9 to TRBJ2-7, with D unclear. The specimen sequenced was thymocytes. This sequence originates from a boy under two years old with a congenital heart defect. CDR3 region: CASSLNSIEQYF. The DNA for the CDR3 is TGTGCCAGCAGCTTAAATTCCATTGAGCAGTACTTC.